The clone carrying this T cell receptor beta chain has only a few counts. The CDR3 runs 15 residues. Germline CDR1 reads SEHNR; CDR2 reads FQNEAQ (reference sequence). With V trimmed by 3 bases and J by 6 bases, 9 bases remained unmatched. This sample is drawn from a study of identical twins. In TCRdb, the 5' RACE reads were re-called with MiXCR into one record per CDR3 protein. The sample comprises hundreds of thousands of distinct CDR3 sequences, about 20% of which are singletons, and 10% to 15% rests with the top ten. This same sample was also taken into another study, of T cells expressing NK-cell markers.

This receptor was identified in a woman aged 18-29 years in good health. The sequenced material came from PBMCs. The V gene is TRBV7-9, the J gene TRBJ2-3; 7 bases line up with TRBD1. The CDR3 DNA is TGTGCCAGCAGCTTTGAGGGGGCGAGGAGCGATACGCAGTATTTT. This gives the protein CASSFEGARSDTQYF.